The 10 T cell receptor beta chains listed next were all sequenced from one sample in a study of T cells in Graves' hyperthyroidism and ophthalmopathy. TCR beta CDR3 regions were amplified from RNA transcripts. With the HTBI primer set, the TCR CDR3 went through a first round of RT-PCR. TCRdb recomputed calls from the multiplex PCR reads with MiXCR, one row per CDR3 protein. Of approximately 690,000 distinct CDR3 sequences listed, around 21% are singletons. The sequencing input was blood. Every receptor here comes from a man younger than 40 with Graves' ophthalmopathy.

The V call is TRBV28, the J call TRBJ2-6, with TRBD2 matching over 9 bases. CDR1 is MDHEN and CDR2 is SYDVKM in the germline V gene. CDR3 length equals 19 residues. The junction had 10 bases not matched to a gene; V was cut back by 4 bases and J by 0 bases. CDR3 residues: CASSSTRTSAGSGANVLTF. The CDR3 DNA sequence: TGTGCCAGCAGTTCAACAAGGACTAGCGCTGGCTCTGGGGCCAACGTCCTGACTTTC. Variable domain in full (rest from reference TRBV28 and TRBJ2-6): DVKVTQSSRYLVKRTGEKVFLECVQDMDHENMFWYRQDPGLGLRLIYFSYDVKMKEKGDIPEGYSVSREKKERFSLILESASTNQTSMYLCASSSTRTSAGSGANVLTFGAGSRLTVL.

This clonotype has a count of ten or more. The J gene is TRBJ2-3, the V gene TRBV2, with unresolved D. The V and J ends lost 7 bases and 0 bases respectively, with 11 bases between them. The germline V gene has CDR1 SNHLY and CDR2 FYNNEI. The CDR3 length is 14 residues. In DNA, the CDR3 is TGTGCCAGCAAAGACGTCGGAAGCACAGATACGCAGTATTTT. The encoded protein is CASKDVGSTDTQYF.

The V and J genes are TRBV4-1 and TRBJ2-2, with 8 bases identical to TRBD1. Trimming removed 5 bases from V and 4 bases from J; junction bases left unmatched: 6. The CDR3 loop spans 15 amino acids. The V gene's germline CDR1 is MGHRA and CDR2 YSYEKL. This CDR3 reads CASSTGGEGTGELFF. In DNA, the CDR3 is TGCGCCAGCAGCACAGGGGGAGAGGGCACCGGGGAGCTGTTTTTT.

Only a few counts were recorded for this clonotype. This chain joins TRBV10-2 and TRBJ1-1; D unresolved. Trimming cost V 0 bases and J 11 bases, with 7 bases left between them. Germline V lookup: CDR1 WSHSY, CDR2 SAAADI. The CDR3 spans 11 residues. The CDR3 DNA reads TGCGCCAGCAGTGAGTCTATCTGGGCTTTCTTT. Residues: CASSESIWAFF.

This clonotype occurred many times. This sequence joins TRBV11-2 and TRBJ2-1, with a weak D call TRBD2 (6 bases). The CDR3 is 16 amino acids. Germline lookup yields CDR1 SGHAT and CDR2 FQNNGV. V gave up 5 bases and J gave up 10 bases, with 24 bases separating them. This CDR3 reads CASSPRLGGSGVEQFF. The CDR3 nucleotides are TGTGCCAGCAGCCCTCGGTTGGGGGGTTCGGGTGTAGAGCAGTTCTTC.

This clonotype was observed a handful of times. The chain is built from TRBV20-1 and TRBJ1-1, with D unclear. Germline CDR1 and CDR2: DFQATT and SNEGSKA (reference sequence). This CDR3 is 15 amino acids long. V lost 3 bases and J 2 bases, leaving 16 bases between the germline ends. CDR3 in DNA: TGCAGTGCTAGGAGTTTGGAGAACCCCAACACTGAAGCTTTCTTT. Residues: CSARSLENPNTEAFF.

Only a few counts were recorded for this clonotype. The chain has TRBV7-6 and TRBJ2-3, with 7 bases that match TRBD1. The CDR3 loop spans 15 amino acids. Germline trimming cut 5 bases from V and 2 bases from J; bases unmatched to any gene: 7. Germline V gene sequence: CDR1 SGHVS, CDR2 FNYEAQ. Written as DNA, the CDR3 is TGTGCCAGCAGCCGCCGGGACAGCTCCACAGATACGCAGTATTTT. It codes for CASSRRDSSTDTQYF.

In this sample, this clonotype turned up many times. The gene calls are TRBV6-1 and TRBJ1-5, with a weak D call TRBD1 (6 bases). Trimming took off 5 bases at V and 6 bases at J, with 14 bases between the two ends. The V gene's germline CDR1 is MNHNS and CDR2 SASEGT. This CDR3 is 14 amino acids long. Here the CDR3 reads CASSPTGNSQPQHF. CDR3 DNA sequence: TGTGCCAGCAGTCCAACAGGGAATTCTCAGCCCCAGCATTTT.

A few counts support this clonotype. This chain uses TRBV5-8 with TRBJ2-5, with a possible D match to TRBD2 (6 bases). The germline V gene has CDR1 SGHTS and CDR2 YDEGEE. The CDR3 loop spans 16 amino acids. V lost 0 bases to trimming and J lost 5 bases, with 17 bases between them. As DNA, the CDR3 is TGTGCCAGCAGCTTGGATGGGCGGGATACGCTGGAGACCCAGTACTTC. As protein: CASSLDGRDTLETQYF.

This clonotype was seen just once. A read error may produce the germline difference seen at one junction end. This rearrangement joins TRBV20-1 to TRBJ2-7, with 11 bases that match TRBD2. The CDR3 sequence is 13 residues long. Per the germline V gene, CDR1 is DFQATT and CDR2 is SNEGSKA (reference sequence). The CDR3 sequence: CSATSGRTYERYF. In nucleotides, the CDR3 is TGCAGTGCAACTAGCGGGAGAACCTACGAGCGGTACTTC.